The rows below give T cell receptor beta chains drawn from one sample of a study of blood T cell repertoires in COVID-19. Libraries were prepared by immunoSEQ multiplex PCR; TCRdb keeps only in-frame clonotypes and omits some of them. Here the sample spans 200,000 to 250,000 clones, approximately 87% being singletons. The sample consisted of peripheral blood. The receptors originated from a woman in her 70s with active or convalescent COVID-19. Each CDR3 is given with its conserved first and last residue. A D gene is named only where the DNA matches it firmly. Clone sizes are given selectively: once, few, many, or a class where the clone is expanded.

j_gene	d_gene	v_gene	abundance	CDR3aa	CDR3nt
TRBJ2-1	TRBD2	TRBV24-1	.	CATSEPSGRFFNEQFF	TGTGCCACCAGTGAACCTAGCGGGAGGTTTTTCAATGAGCAGTTCTTC
TRBJ2-2	.	TRBV7-2	.	CASSLFGSPYGELFF	TGTGCCAGCAGCTTGTTCGGGTCCCCTTACGGGGAGCTGTTTTTT
TRBJ2-7	TRBD2	TRBV28	.	CASSLGSGRGEQYF	TGTGCCAGCAGTTTAGGGAGCGGGAGGGGGGAGCAGTACTTC
TRBJ1-5	TRBD1	TRBV2	.	CASSYDRVGQPQHF	TGTGCCAGCAGTTATGACAGGGTAGGGCAGCCCCAGCATTTT
TRBJ1-5	.	TRBV9	.	CASSPTPYSNQPQHF	TGTGCCAGCAGCCCTACTCCCTATAGCAATCAGCCCCAGCATTTT
TRBJ1-4	.	TRBV3-1/TRBV3-2	.	CASSRQGEDEKLFF	TGTGCCAGCAGCCGGCAAGGGGAAGACGAAAAACTGTTTTTT
TRBJ1-1	TRBD1	TRBV28	.	CASSLPGQGVRFF	TGTGCCAGCAGTTTACCGGGACAGGGGGTTAGGTTCTTT
TRBJ1-1	TRBD1	TRBV7-2	.	CASNQDRVTEAFF	TGTGCCAGCAACCAAGACAGGGTCACTGAAGCTTTCTTT
TRBJ1-5	.	TRBV29-1	.	CSVSTGGMAPQHF	TGCAGCGTTTCCACCGGGGGGATGGCGCCCCAGCATTTT
TRBJ1-2	.	TRBV21-1	.	CASSKSRPPKSGTELHGYTF	TGTGCCAGCAGCAAAAGCCGCCCCCCCAAATCCGGGACAGAACTCCATGGCTACACCTTC
TRBJ2-2	TRBD1	TRBV5-4	.	CASSLDRGVWLFF	TGTGCCAGCAGCCTAGACAGGGGGGTGTGGCTGTTTTTT
TRBJ2-1	TRBD2	TRBV5-6	.	CASSRLAGGPNSYNEQFF	TGTGCCAGCAGCAGGCTAGCGGGAGGGCCAAACTCCTACAATGAGCAGTTCTTC
TRBJ1-3	.	TRBV28	.	CASSLVSVGNTIYF	TGTGCCAGCAGTTTAGTTAGCGTCGGAAACACCATATATTTT
TRBJ1-2	.	TRBV27	.	CASSLLGTINYGYTF	TGTGCCAGCAGTTTATTAGGGACAATAAACTATGGCTACACCTTC
TRBJ1-1	.	TRBV7-3	few	CASSLNPQSTEAFF	TGTGCCAGCAGCTTAAACCCCCAGTCCACTGAAGCTTTCTTT
TRBJ2-3	.	TRBV3-1/TRBV3-2	.	CASSHRLEDTQYF	TGTGCCAGCAGCCATCGTCTAGAGGATACGCAGTATTTT
TRBJ2-2	TRBD1	TRBV6-1	.	CASSDGQDFTGELFF	TGTGCCAGCAGTGACGGACAGGACTTCACCGGGGAGCTGTTTTTT
TRBJ2-7	.	TRBV18	.	CASSPQEGREQYF	TGTGCCAGCTCACCCCAAGAGGGCAGAGAGCAGTACTTC
TRBJ1-2	TRBD1	TRBV30	.	CAWGQGIYGYTF	TGTGCCTGGGGACAGGGCATCTATGGCTACACCTTC
TRBJ1-3	.	TRBV25-1	.	CASSDQGQGSGNTIYF	TGTGCCAGCAGTGACCAAGGGCAGGGTTCTGGAAACACCATATATTTT
TRBJ1-1	.	TRBV27	.	CASGQPQGGGTEAFF	TGTGCCAGCGGTCAACCGCAGGGAGGGGGCACTGAAGCTTTCTTT
TRBJ2-1	TRBD1	TRBV7-6	.	CASSYPLGQGTNEQFF	TGTGCCAGCAGCTATCCTCTGGGACAGGGGACCAATGAGCAGTTCTTC
TRBJ2-2	TRBD1	TRBV11-2	.	CASSLADRGADTGELFF	TGTGCCAGCAGCTTAGCGGACAGGGGTGCTGACACCGGGGAGCTGTTTTTT
TRBJ1-1	.	TRBV12-5	.	CASGFGPRRSEAFF	TGTGCTAGTGGTTTTGGACCTAGGAGGTCTGAAGCTTTCTTT
TRBJ2-5	TRBD2	TRBV4-3	.	CASSPGLAKQETQYF	TGCGCCAGCAGCCCGGGACTAGCAAAACAAGAGACCCAGTACTTC
TRBJ1-4	.	TRBV4-3	.	CASSQDPGVDLNEKLFF	TGCGCCAGCAGCCAAGATCCAGGGGTGGACCTTAATGAAAAACTGTTTTTT
TRBJ2-1	TRBD2	TRBV20-1	.	CSASRAAGGPGEQFF	TGCAGTGCTAGTAGGGCAGCGGGGGGGCCAGGTGAGCAGTTCTTC
TRBJ2-2	.	TRBV11-2	.	CASSLGGNTGELFF	TGTGCCAGCAGCTTAGGAGGTAACACCGGGGAGCTGTTTTTT
TRBJ2-1	.	TRBV7-8	.	CASSLASGPNEQFF	TGTGCCAGCAGCTTAGCCAGCGGGCCCAATGAGCAGTTCTTC
TRBJ2-7	TRBD1	TRBV15	few	CATSRGGQGGREQYF	TGTGCCACCAGCAGGGGGGGACAGGGAGGACGCGAGCAGTACTTC
TRBJ2-3	.	TRBV6-5	.	CASMQGGTDTQYF	TGTGCCAGCATGCAGGGTGGCACAGATACGCAGTATTTT
TRBJ1-4	.	TRBV6-2/TRBV6-3	.	CASSYVSPGEKLFF	TGTGCCAGCAGTTACGTGTCCCCGGGGGAAAAACTGTTTTTT
TRBJ1-2	TRBD1	TRBV28	.	CASSFGGRGRWGYTF	TGTGCCAGCAGTTTTGGGGGCAGGGGGCGATGGGGCTACACCTTC
TRBJ1-6	TRBD1	TRBV11-2	.	CASSSLRQGGNSPLHF	TGTGCCAGCAGCTCACTAAGACAGGGTGGAAATTCACCCCTCCACTTT
TRBJ1-2	.	TRBV28	.	CASSFSQDGYTF	TGTGCCAGCAGTTTTTCTCAGGATGGCTACACCTTC
TRBJ1-1	TRBD1	TRBV3-1/TRBV3-2	.	CASSLTGQAEAFF	TGTGCCAGCAGCCTTACCGGACAGGCAGAAGCTTTCTTT
TRBJ2-5	.	TRBV7-9	.	CASSLYNDRSETQYF	TGTGCCAGCAGCTTATATAACGACAGGTCAGAGACCCAGTACTTC
TRBJ1-3	.	TRBV19	.	CASTGDTNTIYF	TGTGCCAGTACGGGGGATACTAACACCATATATTTT
TRBJ2-3	.	TRBV6-1	.	CASSDVGITDTQYF	TGTGCCAGCAGTGACGTCGGTATCACAGATACGCAGTATTTT
TRBJ2-7	.	TRBV6-1	once	CASSEPGPYEQYF	TGTGCCAGCAGTGAACCAGGGCCCTACGAGCAGTACTTC
TRBJ2-5	.	TRBV11-2	.	CASSLAGGETQYF	TGTGCCAGCAGCTTAGCCGGGGGAGAGACCCAGTACTTC
TRBJ1-4	.	TRBV3-1/TRBV3-2	.	CASSYLGWNEKLFF	TGTGCCAGCAGCTACCTCGGTTGGAATGAAAAACTGTTTTTT
TRBJ2-7	.	TRBV3-1/TRBV3-2	.	CASTRGTGAYEQYF	TGTGCCAGCACCCGAGGTACGGGAGCTTACGAGCAGTACTTC
TRBJ2-3	TRBD1	TRBV19	.	CATAGQGVLDTQYF	TGTGCCACGGCGGGACAGGGGGTTTTGGATACGCAGTATTTT
TRBJ1-4	.	TRBV28	few	CASTTTATGEKLFF	TGTGCCAGCACCACGACAGCTACAGGTGAAAAACTGTTTTTT
TRBJ2-4	TRBD1	TRBV28	.	CASRSGQGGYIQYF	TGTGCCAGCAGGTCGGGACAGGGAGGATACATTCAGTACTTC
TRBJ1-2	TRBD1	TRBV28	.	CASTPGQGYVGGYTF	TGTGCCAGCACCCCGGGACAGGGGTACGTGGGCGGCTACACCTTC
TRBJ2-2	.	TRBV2	.	CASSKGHNTGELFF	TGTGCCAGCAGTAAGGGACACAACACCGGGGAGCTGTTTTTT
TRBJ2-4	TRBD2	TRBV11-2	.	CASRNGGGPGSLAKNIQYF	TGTGCCAGCAGAAACGGGGGGGGTCCTGGCAGCCTGGCCAAAAACATTCAGTACTTC
TRBJ1-6	.	TRBV6-5	.	CASSQRAGEGSPLHF	TGTGCCAGCAGTCAACGGGCAGGGGAGGGTTCACCCCTCCACTTT